One and the same sample provided the 32 T cell receptor beta chains below, sequenced in a study of shared clonotypes between healthy human individuals. The assay was immunoSEQ multiplex PCR, and TCRdb's table has in-frame clones only and misses some. Altogether 400,000 to 600,000 clones are present, about 96% being singletons, with the ten largest covering about 0.059%. Input material: naive CD4+ T cells sorted from blood. The subset: CD45RA+ positively selected. These receptors were collected from a woman younger than 45 in good health.

The chain carries TRBV13 and TRBJ2-3; TRBD1 agrees at 9 bases. This CDR3 spans 17 amino acids. V dropped 5 bases and J dropped 3; count of bases not matched to a gene: 12. CDR1 PRHDT and CDR2 FYEKMQ come from the germline V gene (reference sequence). This CDR3 is CASSPALVGQGTDTQYF. The CDR3 DNA is TGTGCCAGCAGCCCGGCCTTAGTGGGACAGGGTACAGATACGCAGTATTTT.

This chain connects TRBV27 to TRBJ2-2; 9 nucleotides agree with TRBD2. The CDR3 totals 15 residues. V lost 6 bases and J lost 1; bases outside the gene matches: 3. Germline CDR1 and CDR2: MNHEY and SMNVEV (reference sequence). The CDR3 spells CASSIAGVNTGELFF. The CDR3 DNA reads as TGTGCCAGCAGCATAGCGGGGGTGAACACCGGGGAGCTGTTTTTT.

The chain carries TRBV4-2 and TRBJ2-2, with 10 bases aligning to TRBD2. The V gene end was trimmed by 7 bases and the J gene end by 0 bases; junction bases not matched to a gene: 8. The CDR3 has 17 residues. CDR1 and CDR2 (germline): LGHNA, YNFKEQ. CDR3 amino acids: CASNPSSGGANTGELFF. CDR3 DNA: TGTGCCAGCAATCCCTCTAGCGGGGGCGCGAACACCGGGGAGCTGTTTTTT.

The rearrangement links TRBV5-4 to TRBJ2-7, with D perhaps matching TRBD1 (5 bases). Per the germline V gene, CDR1 is SGHNT and CDR2 is YYREEE (reference sequence). This CDR3 is built from 13 residues. The ends were cut back, 4 bases at V and 4 bases at J, with 12 bases in the middle. Written as DNA, the CDR3 is TGTGCCAGCAGCCCAGAACAGGATTACGAGCAGTACTTC. Translated, it gives CASSPEQDYEQYF.

Comment on this clone: Other DNA sequences of this sample code for an identical CDR3. V gene TRBV5-1 combines with J gene TRBJ2-2, with D tentatively TRBD1 (5 bases). This CDR3 contains 14 residues. The germline V gene encodes CDR1 SGHRS and CDR2 YFSETQ. Trimming stripped 2 bases from V and 2 bases from J, with 7 bases between. The CDR3 reads CASSLGQNTGELFF. Here the CDR3 DNA reads TGCGCCAGCAGCTTAGGACAAAACACCGGGGAGCTGTTTTTT.

The chain links TRBV6-1 to TRBJ2-3, with D unclear. Trimming shortened V by 7 bases and J by 1 base, and 9 bases separated the two germline ends. CDR1 and CDR2 from the germline V gene are MNHNS and SASEGT. This CDR3 region has 13 residues. CDR3 DNA sequence: TGTGCCAGCACTGTGGTCGGCACAGATACGCAGTATTTT. It encodes CASTVVGTDTQYF.

The chain couples TRBV7-9 to TRBJ2-1; D is undetermined. Germline V gives CDR1 SEHNR, CDR2 FQNEAQ (reference sequence). The ends were cut back, 1 base at V and 5 bases at J, with 12 bases in the middle. The CDR3 totals 15 residues. Here the CDR3 reads CASSLGTAPNNEQFF. The DNA for the CDR3 is TGTGCCAGCAGCTTAGGGACGGCCCCGAACAATGAGCAGTTCTTC.

The table lists this clone with a count of one. CDR3 coding DNA: TGCAGCGTTGGGGCGCTTACTAGCGGGAGGGTGACTAGCACAGATACGCAGTATTTT. Translated, it gives CSVGALTSGRVTSTDTQYF. The chain has TRBV29-1 and TRBJ2-3; 13 bases line up with TRBD2. Germline CDR1 reads SQVTM; CDR2 reads ANQGSEA. There are 19 residues in the CDR3. The junction had 13 bases not matched to a gene; V was cut back by 4 bases and J by 0 bases.

This chain joins TRBV18 and TRBJ1-1, with D unresolved. The germline CDR1 and CDR2 sequences are KGHSH and LQKENI. V lost 0 bases and J lost 1, with 3 bases in between. The CDR3 covers 13 residues. CDR3 DNA sequence: TGTGCCAGCTCACCACCGCAGAACACTGAAGCTTTCTTT. This translates into CASSPPQNTEAFF. Variable domain in full (rest from reference TRBV18 and TRBJ1-1): NAGVMQNPRHLVRRRGQEARLRCSPMKGHSHVYWYRQLPEEGLKFMVYLQKENIIDESGMPKERFSAEFPKEGPSILRIQQVVRGDSAAYFCASSPPQNTEAFFGQGTRLTVV.

The V and J genes are TRBV29-1 and TRBJ1-1; D remains ambiguous. CDR1 and CDR2 from the germline V gene are SQVTM and ANQGSEA. V was clipped by 7 bases and J by 1 base, with 13 bases between them. CDR3 length: 13 amino acids. In DNA, the CDR3 is TGCAGCGCGTTAAAACGGGAGAACACTGAAGCTTTCTTT. Encoded protein: CSALKRENTEAFF. The full variable domain, in which reference TRBV29-1 and TRBJ1-1 provide the parts outside the CDR3, is SAVISQKPSRDICQRGTSLTIQCQVDSQVTMMFWYRQQPGQSLTLIATANQGSEATYESGFVIDKFPISRPNLTFSTLTVSNMSPEDSSIYLCSALKRENTEAFFGQGTRLTVV.

The chain employs TRBV6-1 and TRBJ2-7, with TRBD1 identical over 7 bases. The CDR3 is made up of 14 amino acids. Trimming cost V 8 bases and J 12 bases; bases outside gene matches: 19. Germline V gives CDR1 MNHNS, CDR2 SASEGT. CDR3 coding DNA: TGTGCCAGCGGATCGGGACAGCCACTACGGATGAGGTACTTC. This encodes CASGSGQPLRMRYF.

The chain combines TRBV7-8 with TRBJ2-5; 9 bases map to TRBD2. After removal of 3 bases from V and 7 bases from J, the junction contained 15 bases not matched to a gene. Germline V lookup: CDR1 SGHVS, CDR2 FQNEAQ. The CDR3 extends over 17 amino acids. Here the CDR3 reads CASSLGGLAGDQGTQYF. The CDR3 DNA reads as TGTGCCAGCAGCTTGGGCGGGTTAGCGGGAGACCAGGGGACCCAGTACTTC.

The chain has TRBV5-1 and TRBJ1-5; D unclear. The V end was cut by 1 base, the J end by 4 bases, with 9 bases between. Germline-derived CDR1 and CDR2 are SGHRS and YFSETQ. The CDR3 has 14 residues. DNA of the CDR3: TGCGCCAGCAGCTTGCACGGAGGGAATCAGCCCCAGCATTTT. Translation gives CASSLHGGNQPQHF.

This clone was observed a single time. V and J are TRBV5-1 and TRBJ1-4; D is unclear. V lost 4 bases to trimming and J lost 2 bases, with 12 bases between them. Germline V gene lookup returns CDR1 SGHRS and CDR2 YFSETQ. The CDR3 runs 15 residues. This CDR3 reads CASSLLGSTNEKLFF. The CDR3 DNA reads TGCGCCAGCAGCCTCCTGGGGTCGACTAATGAAAAACTGTTTTTT. The whole variable domain, remainder taken from reference TRBV5-1 and TRBJ1-4, is KAGVTQTPRYLIKTRGQQVTLSCSPISGHRSVSWYQQTPGQGLQFLFEYFSETQRNKGNFPGRFSGRQFSNSRSEMNVSTLELGDSALYLCASSLLGSTNEKLFFGSGTQLSVL.

This clone has a single count. The chain is built from TRBV28 and TRBJ1-1, with TRBD1 matching over 7 bases. CDR1 is MDHEN and CDR2 is SYDVKM in the germline V gene. CDR3 length: 15 residues. V was clipped by 6 bases and J by 7 bases; unmatched bases: 14. CDR3 amino acids: CASSGTTGAWIEAFF. In DNA form, the CDR3 reads TGTGCCAGCAGCGGGACAACAGGGGCCTGGATTGAAGCTTTCTTT.

The chain uses TRBV2 and TRBJ1-5; D is undetermined. The CDR3 covers 15 residues. Germline values: CDR1 SNHLY, CDR2 FYNNEI. V lost 4 bases to trimming and J lost 4 bases, with 14 bases between them. CDR3 protein: CASSGGGGRNQPQHF. CDR3 nucleotide sequence: TGTGCCAGCAGTGGAGGAGGTGGGAGAAATCAGCCCCAGCATTTT.

The chain uses TRBV6-5 and TRBJ1-3, with D uncertain. This CDR3 is 15 amino acids long. Trimming took 2 bases from V and 2 from J, leaving 10 bases between them. Germline V lookup: CDR1 MNHEY, CDR2 SVGAGI. CDR3 sequence: CASSYNGVTGNTIYF. CDR3 bases: TGTGCCAGCAGTTACAATGGAGTAACTGGAAACACCATATATTTT.

The chain is built from TRBV5-1 and TRBJ2-1; TRBD2 matches 10 bases. The V gene end was trimmed by 5 bases and the J gene end by 1 base; junction bases not matched to a gene: 3. Germline-derived CDR1 and CDR2 are SGHRS and YFSETQ. The CDR3 totals 15 residues. The CDR3 sequence is CASSSGRRSYNEQFF. The CDR3 DNA sequence: TGCGCCAGCAGTAGCGGGAGGAGGTCCTACAATGAGCAGTTCTTC.

The chain employs TRBV6-4 and TRBJ1-2; TRBD1 might be the D (6 bases). The germline CDR1 and CDR2 sequences are MRHNA and SNTAGT. The CDR3 consists of 13 residues. Trimming left V 2 bases short and J 8 bases short, with 12 bases between. The CDR3 loop reads CASSDGTLKGYTF. The CDR3 region has the DNA TGTGCCAGCAGTGACGGGACACTAAAAGGCTACACCTTC.

This chain uses TRBV6-5 with TRBJ2-5; D uncertain. The CDR3 sequence is 13 residues long. V was cut by 10 bases and J by 5 bases, with 17 bases left in between. Germline assignment: CDR1 MNHEY and CDR2 SVGAGI. The DNA of the CDR3 is TGTGCCACTGACGTTGAGGCTTGGGAGACCCAGTACTTC. Amino acid sequence: CATDVEAWETQYF.

The rearrangement links TRBV28 to TRBJ1-1; D possibly corresponds to TRBD1 (5 bases). The CDR3 covers 15 residues. Germline values: CDR1 MDHEN, CDR2 SYDVKM. Trimming stripped 2 bases from V and 8 bases from J, with 18 bases between. This CDR3 is CASSLIGVSGREAFF. The CDR3 region has the DNA TGTGCCAGCAGTTTAATCGGGGTTTCGGGGCGGGAAGCTTTCTTT. The variable domain in full, with the rest retrieved from reference TRBV28 and TRBJ1-1, is DVKVTQSSRYLVKRTGEKVFLECVQDMDHENMFWYRQDPGLGLRLIYFSYDVKMKEKGDIPEGYSVSREKKERFSLILESASTNQTSMYLCASSLIGVSGREAFFGQGTRLTVV.

V gene TRBV6-5 combines with J gene TRBJ2-7; maybe TRBD2 (5 bases). Germline V gives CDR1 MNHEY, CDR2 SVGAGI. This CDR3 comprises 14 residues. Trimming took off 2 bases at V and 1 base at J, with 9 bases between the two ends. Here the CDR3 reads CASSYETTSYEQYF. Written as DNA, the CDR3 is TGTGCCAGCAGTTACGAGACTACATCCTACGAGCAGTACTTC.

J is TRBJ2-7 and V is TRBV5-4; no clear D. Trimming cost V 2 bases and J 3 bases, with 12 bases left between them. In germline, CDR1 is SGHNT, CDR2 YYREEE (reference sequence). This CDR3 comprises 14 residues. The CDR3 DNA reads TGTGCCAGCAGCTTTTATTCCGGCGACTACGAGCAGTACTTC. Residues: CASSFYSGDYEQYF.

V gene TRBV18 combines with J gene TRBJ1-1; 8 positions agree with TRBD1. V was clipped by 2 bases and J by 1 base; unmatched bases: 12. This CDR3 spans 18 amino acids. Germline V gives CDR1 KGHSH, CDR2 LQKENI. As DNA, the CDR3 is TGTGCCAGCTCACCATATAGGGATTCAGGGACAGGGAACACTGAAGCTTTCTTT. Protein sequence: CASSPYRDSGTGNTEAFF.

The chain combines TRBV5-4 with TRBJ2-3, with a tentative D call TRBD1 (5 bases). V was pared by 1 base and J by 2 bases, with 11 bases between. This CDR3 spans 15 amino acids. CDR1 and CDR2 from the germline V gene are SGHNT and YYREEE (reference sequence). The CDR3 is CASSLWYRNTDTQYF. CDR3 sequence (DNA): TGTGCCAGCAGCTTGTGGTACAGGAACACAGATACGCAGTATTTT. The variable domain in full, with the rest retrieved from reference TRBV5-4 and TRBJ2-3, is ETGVTQSPTHLIKTRGQQVTLRCSSQSGHNTVSWYQQALGQGPQFIFQYYREEENGRGNFPPRFSGLQFPNYSSELNVNALELDDSALYLCASSLWYRNTDTQYFGPGTRLTVL.

The V call is TRBV2, the J call TRBJ2-5; D remains ambiguous. Per the germline V gene, CDR1 is SNHLY and CDR2 is FYNNEI. This CDR3 has 13 residues. With 4 bases removed from V and 2 bases from J, the gap between germline ends came to 8 bases. The CDR3 sequence: CASSADGQETQYF. The CDR3 DNA sequence: TGTGCCAGCAGTGCAGATGGGCAAGAGACCCAGTACTTC.

The rearrangement links TRBV2 to TRBJ2-7, with 13 bases fitting TRBD2. Trimming took 3 bases from V and 2 from J; bases not matched to a gene: 19. This CDR3 spans 21 amino acids. Germline assignment: CDR1 SNHLY and CDR2 FYNNEI. CDR3: CASSDRGRGTSGTALTYEQYF. In DNA, the CDR3 is TGTGCCAGCAGTGATCGGGGGCGCGGGACTAGCGGGACCGCACTTACCTACGAGCAGTACTTC.

A single count supports this clone. The V gene is TRBV4-1, the J gene TRBJ2-7; D is perhaps TRBD1 (6 bases). The germline V and J ends were trimmed by 3 bases and 1 base, with 16 bases remaining between them. Looked up from germline, CDR1 is MGHRA and CDR2 is YSYEKL. CDR3 length equals 16 residues. Here the CDR3 reads CASSHSPGQGSYEQYF. CDR3 bases: TGCGCCAGCAGCCATAGTCCGGGACAAGGTTCCTACGAGCAGTACTTC.

J is TRBJ2-1 and V is TRBV28, with D possibly being TRBD2 (5 bases). The CDR3 is 11 amino acids. V was pared by 7 bases and J by 7 bases, with 8 bases between. From germline, CDR1 is MDHEN and CDR2 SYDVKM. The CDR3 here is CASIGSNEQFF. DNA for the CDR3: TGTGCCAGCATAGGGAGTAATGAGCAGTTCTTC.

This chain uses TRBV6-1 with TRBJ2-7; 10 bases are a match to TRBD1. Germline values: CDR1 MNHNS, CDR2 SASEGT. The CDR3 totals 15 residues. The trim removed 5 bases at V and 7 bases at J, leaving 11 bases unmatched. The CDR3 nucleotides are TGTGCCAGCAGTTCTCGGGACAGGGGTCTGTGGGAGCAGTACTTC. Translating gives CASSSRDRGLWEQYF.

This clone was picked up a small number of times. The rearrangement joins TRBV5-5 to TRBJ2-7; a possible D gene is TRBD2 (6 bases). The V end was cut by 4 bases, the J end by 2 bases, with 10 bases between. The germline V gene has CDR1 SGHKS and CDR2 YYEKEE (reference sequence). The CDR3 loop spans 13 amino acids. CDR3 bases: TGTGCCAGCAGCCGAGGGACTGCCTACGAGCAGTACTTC. Its translation is CASSRGTAYEQYF.

The chain couples TRBV5-1 to TRBJ2-5; tentative D call: TRBD1 (6 bases). The germline CDR1 and CDR2 sequences are SGHRS and YFSETQ. V lost 1 base and J lost 5, with 12 bases in between. This CDR3 contains 14 residues. This CDR3 is CASSLSGVGETQYF. As DNA, the CDR3 is TGCGCCAGCAGCTTGTCAGGGGTGGGGGAGACCCAGTACTTC.